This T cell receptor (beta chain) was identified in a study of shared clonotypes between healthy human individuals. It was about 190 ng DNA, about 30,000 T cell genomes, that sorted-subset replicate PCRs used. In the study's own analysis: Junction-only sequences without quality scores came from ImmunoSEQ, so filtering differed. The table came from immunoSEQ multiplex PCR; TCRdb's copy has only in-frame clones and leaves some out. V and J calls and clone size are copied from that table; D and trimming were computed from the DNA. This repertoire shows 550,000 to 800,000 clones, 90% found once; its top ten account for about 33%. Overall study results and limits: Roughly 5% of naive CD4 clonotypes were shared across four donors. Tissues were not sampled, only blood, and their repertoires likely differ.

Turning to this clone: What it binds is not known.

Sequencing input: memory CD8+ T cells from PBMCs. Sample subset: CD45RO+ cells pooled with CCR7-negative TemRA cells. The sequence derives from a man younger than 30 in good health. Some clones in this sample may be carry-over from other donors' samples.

This CDR3 is CASSSPPKVEQYF. CDR3 nucleotides: TGTGCCAGCAGCTCACCACCGAAAGTCGAGCAGTACTTC. The chain combines TRBV9 with TRBJ2-7; D unresolved. Trimming cost V 4 bases and J 6 bases, with 14 bases left between them. The CDR3 runs to 13 residues. The germline gives CDR1 SGDLS, CDR2 YYNGEE.